This T cell receptor beta chain stems from a study of graft-versus-host responses after intestinal transplantation (dated by TCRdb to 2020 to 2023). For context, the study as a whole: The transplants that recipients got were multivisceral, liver-intestinal, or isolated intestinal. After intestinal transplantation, graft-versus-host and host-versus-graft alloreactive T cell clones in the graft, circulation and bone marrow were tracked using bulk TCR-beta CDR3 sequencing. Alloreactive clones were identified by sequencing pre-transplant mixed lymphocyte reaction products and comparing these products with unstimulated pre-transplant donor and recipient T cells. A cohort of more than 20 intestinal transplant recipients, including one retransplant, was enrolled, and a few patients lacking pretransplant specimens were excluded. Donor T cell macrochimerism was defined as a peak of at least 4% donor T cells among recipient peripheral blood mononuclear cells. Every recipient was given anti-thymocyte globulin induction, then maintenance tacrolimus and steroids for about 3 years. Rather than going through the commercial service, samples from three later patients were sequenced in-house on an Illumina MiSeq and processed with MiXCR.

For this clone: The target of this receptor is not known. Base quality data are lacking; no much larger clone is found one base away.

Its CDR3 holds 17 amino acids, cysteine through phenylalanine. Only the CDR3 part of the read is kept: 51 bases, read in frame from the first base. Germline trimming: 2 bases from V, 4 bases from J; junction bases outside gene matches: 7. Based on the germline V gene, the CDR1 and CDR2 sequences are SGHRS and YFSETQ. Library creation used the immunoSEQ multiplex PCR assay. Adaptive Biotechnologies carried out high-throughput TCR-beta CDR3 sequencing of genomic DNA for most patients. The original methods were these. Adaptive's ImmunoSEQ software was the source of the TCR sequencing data for around 20 patients, while a few other patients were processed with MiXCR and VDJtools. Because the origin of CDR3 nucleotide sequences shared between donor and recipient could not be assigned, those sequences were removed. To count as alloreactive, a clone needed at least 2-fold expansion over unstimulated cells and a minimum CFSE-low frequency of 0.002% (template counts) or 0.001% (read counts). Mappable clones were those detected in sequenced pre-transplant spleen, lymph node, or MLR CFSE-low populations of the donor or recipient. The cumulative frequency of alloreactive clones was calculated as a percentage of all sequences, weighted by copy number. TCRdb took over this immuneACCESS table, retaining in-frame rearrangements with V and J assigned. Such tables are incomplete; in checked studies, under half of the missing clones stem from an unresolved V gene, and the remainder is unexplained. V and J calls and clone size are given by that table; D and trimming were obtained from the DNA. This sample gives about 3,400 clones in total; 94% of them show up just once. The top ten clonotypes cover roughly 1.2% of the sample.

Overall study results and their limits: The relatively low number and heterogeneity of intestinal transplant patients limited the conclusions. Early after transplant, declines in HvG clones were associated with peak levels of circulating GvH clones. GvH clones turned up in recipient bone marrow, with some appearing earlier in ileal mucosa or blood, a pattern consistent with an intestinal mucosal origin. High GvH to HvG T cell clonal ratios were observed in the allografts of patients with donor T cell macrochimerism.

Blood samples were collected up to 4 times in the first month after transplant and then at least monthly when available. The chain couples TRBV5-1 to TRBJ2-7; TRBD2 matches 15 bases in the middle. This receptor was identified in a human patient who received an intestinal transplant, so some T cells may come from the graft donor. Sequenced here: PBMCs, sampled 11 days after intestinal transplantation. The nucleotide sequence is given as TGCGCCAGCAGCTTCGGACTAGCGGGAGGGCCGGGTTACGAGCAGTACTTC. This encodes CASSFGLAGGPGYEQYF.